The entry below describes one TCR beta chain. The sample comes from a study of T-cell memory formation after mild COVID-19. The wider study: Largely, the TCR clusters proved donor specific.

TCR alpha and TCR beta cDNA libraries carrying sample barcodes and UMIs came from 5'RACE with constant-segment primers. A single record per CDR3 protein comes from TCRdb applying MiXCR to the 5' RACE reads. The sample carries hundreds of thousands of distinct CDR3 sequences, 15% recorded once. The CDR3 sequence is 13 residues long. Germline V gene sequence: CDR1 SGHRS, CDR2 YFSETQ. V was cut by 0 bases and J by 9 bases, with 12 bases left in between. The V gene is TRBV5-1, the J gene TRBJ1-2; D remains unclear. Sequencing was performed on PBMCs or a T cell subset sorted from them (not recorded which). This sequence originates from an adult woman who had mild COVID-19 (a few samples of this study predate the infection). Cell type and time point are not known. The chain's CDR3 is CASSLDVGGSYTF. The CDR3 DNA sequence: TGCGCCAGCAGCTTGGATGTAGGTGGGAGCTACACCTTC. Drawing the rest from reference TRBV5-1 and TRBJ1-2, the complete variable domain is KAGVTQTPRYLIKTRGQQVTLSCSPISGHRSVSWYQQTPGQGLQFLFEYFSETQRNKGNFPGRFSGRQFSNSRSEMNVSTLELGDSALYLCASSLDVGGSYTFGSGTRLTVV.